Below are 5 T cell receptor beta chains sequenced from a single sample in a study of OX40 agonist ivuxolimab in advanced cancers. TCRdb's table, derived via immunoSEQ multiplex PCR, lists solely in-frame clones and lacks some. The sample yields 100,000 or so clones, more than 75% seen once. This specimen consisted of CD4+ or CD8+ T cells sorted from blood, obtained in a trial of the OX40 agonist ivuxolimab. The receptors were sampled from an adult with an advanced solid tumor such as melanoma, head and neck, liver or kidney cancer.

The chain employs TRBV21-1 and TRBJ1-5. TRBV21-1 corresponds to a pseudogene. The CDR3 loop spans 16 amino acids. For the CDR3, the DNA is TGTGCCAGCAGCAAAGTGTGGGGGTGTAGCAATCAGCCCCAGCATTTT. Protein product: CASSKVWGCSNQPQHF.

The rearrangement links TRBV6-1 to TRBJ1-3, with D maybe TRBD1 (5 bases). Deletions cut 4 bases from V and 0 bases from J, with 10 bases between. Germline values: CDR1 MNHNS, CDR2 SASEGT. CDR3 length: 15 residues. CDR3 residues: CASSALGGSGNTIYF. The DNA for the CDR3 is TGTGCCAGCAGTGCTCTTGGGGGCTCTGGAAACACCATATATTTT.

CDR3 sequence (DNA): TGTGCCATCAGCCCGGTTCTTACCGGCTACACCTTC. Protein sequence: CAISPVLTGYTF. The gene calls are TRBV10-3 and TRBJ1-2; D is ambiguous. Trimming removed 6 bases from V and 8 bases from J, with 13 bases in between. The CDR3 sequence is 12 residues long. Looked up from germline, CDR1 is ENHRY and CDR2 is SYGVKD.

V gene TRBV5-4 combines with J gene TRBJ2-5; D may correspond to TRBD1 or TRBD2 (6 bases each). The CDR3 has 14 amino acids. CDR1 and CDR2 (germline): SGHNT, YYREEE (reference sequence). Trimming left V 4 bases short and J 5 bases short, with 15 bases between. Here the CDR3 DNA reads TGTGCCAGCAGCCCGAGGGGGGATTCGGAGACCCAGTACTTC. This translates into CASSPRGDSETQYF.

This CDR3 reads CASSNLGAEAFF. The CDR3 bases are TGTGCCAGCAGCAACCTGGGAGCTGAAGCTTTCTTT. This chain links TRBV27 with TRBJ1-1; D unclear. The CDR3 contains 12 residues. Trimming took 6 bases from V and 6 from J, leaving 11 bases between them. Germline V gene sequence: CDR1 MNHEY, CDR2 SMNVEV (reference sequence).